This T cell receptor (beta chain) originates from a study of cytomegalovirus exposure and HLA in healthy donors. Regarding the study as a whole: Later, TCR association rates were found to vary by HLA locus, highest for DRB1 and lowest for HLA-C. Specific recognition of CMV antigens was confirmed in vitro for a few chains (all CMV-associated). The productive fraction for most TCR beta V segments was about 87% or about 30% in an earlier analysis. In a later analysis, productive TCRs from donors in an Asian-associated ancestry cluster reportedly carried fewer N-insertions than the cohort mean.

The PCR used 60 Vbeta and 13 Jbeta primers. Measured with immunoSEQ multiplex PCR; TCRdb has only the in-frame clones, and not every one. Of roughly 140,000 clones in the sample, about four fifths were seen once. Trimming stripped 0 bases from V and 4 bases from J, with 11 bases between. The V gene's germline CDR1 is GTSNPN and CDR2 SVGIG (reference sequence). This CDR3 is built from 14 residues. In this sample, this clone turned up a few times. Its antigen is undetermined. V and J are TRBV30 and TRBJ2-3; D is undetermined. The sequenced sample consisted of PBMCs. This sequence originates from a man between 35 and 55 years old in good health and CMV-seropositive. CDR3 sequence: CAWSVDSYPDTQYF. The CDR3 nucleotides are TGTGCCTGGAGTGTAGATAGTTACCCAGATACGCAGTATTTT.